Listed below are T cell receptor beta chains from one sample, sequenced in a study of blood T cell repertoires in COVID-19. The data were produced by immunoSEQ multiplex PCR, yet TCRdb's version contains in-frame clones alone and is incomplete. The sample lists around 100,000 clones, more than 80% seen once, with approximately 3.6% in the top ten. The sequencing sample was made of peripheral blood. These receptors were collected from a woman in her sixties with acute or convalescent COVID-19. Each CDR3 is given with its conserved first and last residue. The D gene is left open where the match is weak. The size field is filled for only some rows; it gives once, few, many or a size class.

CDR3aa: CASSLSQQGTSEAFF
CDR3nt: TGTGCCAGCAGCTTATCCCAACAGGGAACCAGTGAAGCTTTCTTT
j_gene: TRBJ1-1
len: 15
d_gene: .
v_gene: TRBV11-2
abundance: once

CDR3aa: CASGTGLPNTEAFF
CDR3nt: TGTGCCAGTGGGACGGGACTTCCGAACACTGAAGCTTTCTTT
j_gene: TRBJ1-1
len: 14
d_gene: .
v_gene: TRBV19
abundance: .

CDR3aa: CASSRTGLARGQYF
CDR3nt: TGTGCCAGCAGTCGCACGGGACTAGCGAGAGGGCAGTACTTC
j_gene: TRBJ2-7
len: 14
d_gene: TRBD2
v_gene: TRBV28
abundance: .

CDR3aa: CASSKTSGRAVDTQYF
CDR3nt: TGCGCCAGCAGTAAAACTAGCGGGAGGGCGGTAGATACGCAGTATTTT
j_gene: TRBJ2-3
len: 16
d_gene: TRBD2
v_gene: TRBV5-1
abundance: .

CDR3aa: CASSADQVRSPLHF
CDR3nt: TGTGCCAGCAGTGCCGACCAGGTCCGTTCACCCCTCCACTTT
j_gene: TRBJ1-6
len: 14
d_gene: .
v_gene: TRBV2
abundance: .

CDR3aa: CSATTIAPTKETQYF
CDR3nt: TGCAGCGCCACCACAATAGCGCCGACGAAAGAGACCCAGTACTTC
j_gene: TRBJ2-5
len: 15
d_gene: .
v_gene: TRBV29-1
abundance: .

CDR3aa: CASSQGLTGGTDTQYF
CDR3nt: TGTGCCAGCAGCCAAGGACTGACAGGGGGTACAGATACGCAGTATTTT
j_gene: TRBJ2-3
len: 16
d_gene: TRBD1
v_gene: TRBV3-1/TRBV3-2
abundance: .

CDR3aa: CASSDGFSNQPQHF
CDR3nt: TGTGCCAGCAGTGACGGTTTTAGCAATCAGCCCCAGCATTTT
j_gene: TRBJ1-5
len: 14
d_gene: .
v_gene: TRBV2
abundance: .

CDR3aa: CASSLGHGKRYGYTF
CDR3nt: TGCGCCAGCAGTCTCGGACACGGTAAACGCTATGGCTACACCTTC
j_gene: TRBJ1-2
len: 15
d_gene: .
v_gene: TRBV23-1
abundance: once

CDR3aa: CASTTQAEAFF
CDR3nt: TGTGCCAGTACCACTCAGGCTGAAGCTTTCTTT
j_gene: TRBJ1-1
len: 11
d_gene: .
v_gene: TRBV19
abundance: .

CDR3aa: CASSLSQAGLSGNTIYF
CDR3nt: TGTGCCAGCAGTCTTTCCCAGGCGGGCCTCTCTGGAAACACCATATATTTT
j_gene: TRBJ1-3
len: 17
d_gene: .
v_gene: TRBV2
abundance: once

CDR3aa: CASSLSTGINTEAFF
CDR3nt: TGTGCCAGCAGTCTCTCTACAGGGATCAACACTGAAGCTTTCTTT
j_gene: TRBJ1-1
len: 15
d_gene: .
v_gene: TRBV28
abundance: once

CDR3aa: CASSYRGGETQYF
CDR3nt: TGTGCCAGCAGTTACAGGGGGGGAGAGACCCAGTACTTC
j_gene: TRBJ2-5
len: 13
d_gene: .
v_gene: TRBV25-1
abundance: .

CDR3aa: CASRGAGAKFF
CDR3nt: TGTGCCAGCAGGGGAGCGGGAGCCAAGTTCTTC
j_gene: TRBJ2-1
len: 11
d_gene: TRBD2
v_gene: TRBV2
abundance: .

CDR3aa: CATTPEQGPYGYTF
CDR3nt: TGTGCCACCACCCCGGAGCAGGGGCCCTATGGCTACACCTTC
j_gene: TRBJ1-2
len: 14
d_gene: .
v_gene: TRBV15
abundance: .

CDR3aa: CASRPVGTGKSPLHF
CDR3nt: TGTGCCAGCAGGCCTGTGGGGACAGGGAAATCACCCCTCCACTTT
j_gene: TRBJ1-6
len: 15
d_gene: TRBD1
v_gene: TRBV5-5
abundance: .

CDR3aa: CASSMTLTSGRNEQFF
CDR3nt: TGTGCCAGTAGTATGACCTTGACTAGCGGGAGGAATGAGCAGTTCTTC
j_gene: TRBJ2-1
len: 16
d_gene: TRBD2
v_gene: TRBV19
abundance: .

CDR3aa: CASRPRDGGCGGYTF
CDR3nt: TGTGCAAGTCGCCCCCGGGACGGGGGGTGTGGTGGCTACACCTTC
j_gene: TRBJ1-2
len: 15
d_gene: .
v_gene: TRBV12-2
abundance: .

CDR3aa: CASSYTGLAKNIQYF
CDR3nt: TGTGCCAGCAGTTACACGGGACTAGCCAAAAACATTCAGTACTTC
j_gene: TRBJ2-4
len: 15
d_gene: .
v_gene: TRBV6-2/TRBV6-3
abundance: .

CDR3aa: CASSVEGTGTEKLFF
CDR3nt: TGTGCCAGCAGCGTAGAAGGGACAGGGACTGAAAAACTGTTTTTT
j_gene: TRBJ1-4
len: 15
d_gene: TRBD1
v_gene: TRBV9
abundance: .

CDR3aa: CASTISPGTGNTEAFF
CDR3nt: TGTGCCAGCACCATTTCACCCGGGACAGGGAACACTGAAGCTTTCTTT
j_gene: TRBJ1-1
len: 16
d_gene: TRBD1
v_gene: TRBV3-1/TRBV3-2
abundance: .

CDR3aa: CASSDLAGVGNEQFF
CDR3nt: TGTGCCAGCAGCGACCTAGCGGGAGTCGGGAATGAGCAGTTCTTC
j_gene: TRBJ2-1
len: 15
d_gene: TRBD2
v_gene: TRBV9
abundance: .

CDR3aa: CASIGVNNSPLHF
CDR3nt: TGTGCCAGCATCGGGGTTAATAATTCACCCCTCCACTTT
j_gene: TRBJ1-6
len: 13
d_gene: .
v_gene: TRBV28
abundance: .

CDR3aa: CASSYYRGQPQHF
CDR3nt: TGTGCCAGCAGCTATTACAGGGGACAGCCCCAGCATTTT
j_gene: TRBJ1-5
len: 13
d_gene: TRBD1
v_gene: TRBV7-2
abundance: .

CDR3aa: CASSTFDSYNEQFF
CDR3nt: TGTGCCAGCAGCACCTTCGACAGTTACAATGAGCAGTTCTTC
j_gene: TRBJ2-1
len: 14
d_gene: .
v_gene: TRBV14
abundance: .

CDR3aa: CASSLQQGTEAFF
CDR3nt: TGCGCCAGCAGCTTGCAACAGGGCACTGAAGCTTTCTTT
j_gene: TRBJ1-1
len: 13
d_gene: .
v_gene: TRBV5-1
abundance: once

CDR3aa: CASSLAGGGQETQYF
CDR3nt: TGTGCCAGCAGTCTAGCGGGAGGAGGGCAAGAGACCCAGTACTTC
j_gene: TRBJ2-5
len: 15
d_gene: TRBD2
v_gene: TRBV6-2/TRBV6-3
abundance: .

CDR3aa: CATSRDHGGNEQFF
CDR3nt: TGTGCCACCAGCAGAGATCACGGAGGGAATGAGCAGTTCTTC
j_gene: TRBJ2-1
len: 14
d_gene: .
v_gene: TRBV15
abundance: .

CDR3aa: CASSLTGVNEQFF
CDR3nt: TGTGCCAGCAGCTTAACCGGAGTCAATGAGCAGTTCTTC
j_gene: TRBJ2-1
len: 13
d_gene: .
v_gene: TRBV7-3
abundance: .

CDR3aa: CASRRGGASTDTQYF
CDR3nt: TGTGCCAGTCGCCGGGGGGGAGCTAGCACAGATACGCAGTATTTT
j_gene: TRBJ2-3
len: 15
d_gene: TRBD2
v_gene: TRBV2
abundance: .

CDR3aa: CASSFSHSYNEQFF
CDR3nt: TGTGCCAGCAGTTTTAGTCATAGCTACAATGAGCAGTTCTTC
j_gene: TRBJ2-1
len: 14
d_gene: .
v_gene: TRBV27
abundance: .

CDR3aa: CASSRKNRALGYGYTF
CDR3nt: TGTGCCAGCAGTCGGAAAAACAGGGCCCTCGGCTATGGCTACACCTTC
j_gene: TRBJ1-2
len: 16
d_gene: .
v_gene: TRBV27
abundance: .

CDR3aa: CASSRSGTGGPEAFF
CDR3nt: TGTGCCAGCAGTCGTTCCGGGACAGGGGGCCCTGAAGCTTTCTTT
j_gene: TRBJ1-1
len: 15
d_gene: TRBD1
v_gene: TRBV27
abundance: .

CDR3aa: CASSANRGPGANVLTF
CDR3nt: TGTGCCAGCAGCGCAAACAGGGGGCCCGGGGCCAACGTCCTGACTTTC
j_gene: TRBJ2-6
len: 16
d_gene: TRBD1
v_gene: TRBV7-9
abundance: .

CDR3aa: CASSLGLQETQYF
CDR3nt: TGTGCCAGCAGTTTAGGGCTCCAAGAGACCCAGTACTTC
j_gene: TRBJ2-5
len: 13
d_gene: .
v_gene: TRBV28
abundance: .